The rows below give T cell receptor beta chains drawn from one sample of a study of OX40 agonist ivuxolimab in advanced cancers. TCRdb's copy holds only in-frame clones and misses some; the assay was immunoSEQ multiplex PCR. The table includes over 85,000 clones, about 91% detected once. The specimen was CD4+ or CD8+ T cells sorted from blood, collected in a trial of the OX40 agonist ivuxolimab. The receptors here all came from an adult with an advanced solid tumor such as melanoma, head and neck, liver or kidney cancer. Both conserved end residues are trimmed from each CDR3.

TRBV5-6,TRBJ1-1,ASNAIAGTANTEAF
TRBV29-1,TRBJ1-1,SAQDTEAF
TRBV5-1,TRBJ2-7,ASSFGPPDEQY
TRBV7-8,TRBJ1-2,ASSLTDRGAGYT
TRBV28,TRBJ1-5,ASSFLTGRHVNQPQH
TRBV4-3,TRBJ2-2,ASSQEPAGAGELF
TRBV5-1,TRBJ2-1,ASSLGDLYNEQF
TRBV19,TRBJ2-1,ASRRGGTSGSYNEQF
TRBV5-6,TRBJ1-6,ASSGEGFWNSPLH
TRBV29-1,.,SVRLGLGPYEQY
TRBV4-3,TRBJ2-5,ASSRDRGQETQY
TRBV11-1,TRBJ2-1,ASSHGLAGAIYNEQF
TRBV7-6,TRBJ2-1,ASSRLGGNNEQF
TRBV19,TRBJ2-3,ASSTPDATYRTDTQY
TRBV28,TRBJ2-2,ASSLWTGELF
TRBV5-6,TRBJ2-7,ASSRGTSSYEQY
TRBV5-6,TRBJ2-1,ASSILREQF
TRBV19,TRBJ1-5,ASSIGGRQPQH
TRBV10-3,TRBJ2-3,AISDRGTDTQY
TRBV28,TRBJ1-1,ASFSGGREVEAF
TRBV13,TRBJ2-1,ASSPGWVDEQF
TRBV2,TRBJ2-2,ASGGSGELF
TRBV21-1,TRBJ2-5,ASSKGGDTQETQY
TRBV5-1,TRBJ2-3,ASSLGTSGYTDTQY
TRBV2,TRBJ2-7,ASSEGLYEQY
TRBV6-1,TRBJ2-3,ALGGSATDTQY
TRBV7-3,TRBJ1-6,ASSLTGENSPLH
TRBV7-2,TRBJ2-1,ASSLVSGAYNEQF
TRBV7-2,TRBJ2-7,ASSLDSFYEQY
TRBV6-9,TRBJ2-6,ASYCRGLGANVLT
TRBV7-2,TRBJ1-2,ASSPHGQGSYGYT
TRBV27,TRBJ2-2,ASKGLRTGELF
TRBV28,TRBJ1-3,ASSLFGNTIY
TRBV18,TRBJ1-2,ASSPPARVGYGYT
TRBV6-6,TRBJ1-1,ASRTGSNTEAF
TRBV6-5,TRBJ2-1,ASSSGDRSSGEF
TRBV28,TRBJ2-7,AAAGGRGSPYEQY
TRBV5-1,TRBJ2-2,ASSFGGAVDTGELF
TRBV7-9,TRBJ1-6,ASSPGPRQALH
TRBV4-2,TRBJ2-5,ASSQAGLAGGFGETQY
TRBV5-1,TRBJ2-3,ASSLARDYDTQY
TRBV6-1,TRBJ2-7,ASSPPASYEQY
TRBV10-2,TRBJ2-3,ASRKSGSSADTQY
TRBV7-9,TRBJ2-5,ASSPELQGATQY
TRBV18,TRBJ2-5,ASSMREQETQY
TRBV7-2,TRBJ2-7,ASSRSGRADEQY
TRBV18,TRBJ2-5,ASNSRGQAETQY
TRBV19,TRBJ2-3,ASSPYGGRDTDTQY
TRBV5-1,TRBJ2-3,ASSLRPGDPDTQY
TRBV18,TRBJ2-5,ASSRAIQETQY
TRBV9,TRBJ2-1,ASSVPTGANEQF
TRBV5-4,TRBJ1-5,ASSHYPTGNQPQH
TRBV19,TRBJ2-2,ASSDRVGTGELF
TRBV18,TRBJ2-1,ASSPPWAVLVSYNEQF
TRBV18,TRBJ2-5,ASSPRGETQY